The clone carrying this T cell receptor beta chain was seen a few times. Its antigen remains unidentified. The data are from a study of response to subunit inactivated influenza vaccine. The study's findings and limits: Each seasonal influenza vaccination recruits few new T cells, the authors suggested.

Via MiXCR, TCRdb re-called the RT-PCR reads, giving one row per CDR3 protein. This table has hundreds of thousands of distinct CDR3 sequences, about 12% appearing once. The length of the CDR3 is 12 residues. The ends were cut back, 6 bases at V and 7 bases at J, with 13 bases in the middle. Germline V CDR1 and CDR2: MNHEY, SVGAGI. The clonotype comes from a man in his fifties who received an inactivated influenza vaccine. V is TRBV6-5 and J is TRBJ2-7, with a possible D match to TRBD2 (6 bases). The sequencing here drew on PBMCs from blood, taken on the day of vaccination. The CDR3 DNA reads as TGTGCCAGCAGCCGACCGGCGGGGGAGCAGTACTTC. This translates into CASSRPAGEQYF.